This T cell receptor beta chain was sequenced in a study of blood T cell repertoires in COVID-19. Germline CDR1 reads MDHEN; CDR2 reads SYDVKM. This CDR3 region has 13 residues. The V segment lost 7 bases and the J segment 6 bases; nucleotides outside the gene matches: 8. Assay: immunoSEQ multiplex PCR; the TCRdb copy retains only in-frame clones and omits some. The sample comprises fewer than 250,000 clones, about 84% of which are singletons, and 5.5% to 6% rests with the top ten. Enrollment of patients from Seattle took place during active infection, with longitudinal follow-up. The receptor was isolated from an elderly woman with COVID-19, enrolled during active disease. The chain links TRBV28 to TRBJ1-1; TRBD1 matches at 7 bases. Specimen: peripheral blood. The CDR3 reads CASITGVVAEAFF. The CDR3 DNA reads as TGTGCCAGCATTACAGGGGTTGTAGCTGAAGCTTTCTTT.